The 6 T cell receptor beta chains below all came from one sample that was sequenced in a study of regulatory T cells in long-lasting Graves disease (dated by TCRdb to the early 2020s). The library was generated by multiplex PCR. The listed sequencing device is Illumina HiSeq 4000. iRepertoire HTBI primers and Arm-PCR amplification of CDR3 regions were used to construct TCR beta libraries. Clones were called with MiXCR by TCRdb after fastp trimmed the public reads at Q25, and only in-frame beta chains were retained. Every CDR3 protein is listed once, alongside the most common genes and DNA of its rows. This sample comprises approximately 480,000 distinct CDR3 sequences, around 15% of them detected only once. Clones ranked in the top ten supply more than 10% of the sample. Interpreted using the paper, the time point label stands for: newly diagnosed GD, antithyroid drugs for less than 3 months. For both TCR sequencing and RNA sequencing, RNA was extracted from PBMCs in TRIzol.

The same specimen was also included in a second study, on T cells in Graves' hyperthyroidism and ophthalmopathy.

The starting material was peripheral blood mononuclear cells (PBMCs), obtained at new diagnosis, from a patient treated with antithyroid drugs. The source of these receptors is a middle-aged man with Graves disease. Donor details come from another sample of the same person, matched by shared clones.

This clonotype was observed at least ten times. This chain joins TRBV10-3 and TRBJ2-5, with 7 positions matching TRBD1. The V segment lost 3 bases and the J segment 0 bases; nucleotides outside the gene matches: 1. The CDR3 consists of 14 residues. CDR1 and CDR2 (germline): ENHRY, SYGVKD. The CDR3 DNA sequence: TGTGCCATCAGTGATACAGGGGACCAAGAGACCCAGTACTTC. Encoded protein: CAISDTGDQETQYF.

This clonotype came up many times. The chain couples TRBV28 to TRBJ1-1; D unresolved. With 0 bases removed from V and 0 bases from J, the gap between germline ends came to 11 bases. CDR1 is MDHEN, CDR2 SYDVKM, per germline. CDR3 length equals 16 residues. The CDR3 spells CASSLWGDFLNTEAFF. DNA for the CDR3: TGTGCCAGCAGTTTATGGGGAGACTTTTTGAACACTGAAGCTTTCTTT.

With respect to this clonotype: A much larger clonotype is one base distant, so this may be a read error. The genes are TRBV6-1 and TRBJ2-7; 8 positions agree with TRBD1. In germline, CDR1 is MNHNS, CDR2 SASEGT. This CDR3 spans 14 amino acids. This CDR3 is CASRGQGSLYGQYF. CDR3 coding DNA: TGTGCCAGCAGAGGACAGGGCTCCCTATACGGGCAGTACTTC.

This clonotype was counted ten times or more. The chain uses TRBV5-1 and TRBJ2-3, with TRBD1 identical over 8 bases. After removal of 4 bases from V and 5 bases from J, the junction contained 9 bases not matched to a gene. CDR1 and CDR2 (germline): SGHRS, YFSETQ. This CDR3 spans 15 amino acids. The CDR3 loop reads CASSAGTGGVDTQYF. The CDR3 bases are TGCGCCAGCAGCGCGGGGACAGGAGGGGTAGATACGCAGTATTTT.

There are many counts of this clonotype. The chain carries TRBV24-1 and TRBJ1-1; weak D call: TRBD1 (5 bases). Germline V CDR1 and CDR2: KGHDR, SFDVKD. V was trimmed by 4 bases and J by 3 bases, leaving 11 bases between them. There are 14 residues in the CDR3. CDR3 in DNA: TGTGCCACCAGTGACTCCGACAGACACACTGAAGCTTTCTTT. This translates into CATSDSDRHTEAFF.

This clonotype has a count of ten or more. This sequence joins TRBV20-1 and TRBJ2-3; 10 bases line up with TRBD1. From germline, CDR1 is DFQATT and CDR2 SNEGSKA (reference sequence). Unmatched junction bases numbered 3, after V lost 3 bases and J lost 6 bases. The CDR3 loop spans 13 amino acids. This chain's CDR3 is CSARGQGLDTQYF. The CDR3 coding sequence is TGCAGTGCTAGGGGACAGGGGCTTGATACGCAGTATTTT.